What follows is one T cell receptor beta chain and its context. Its antigen is as yet unknown. PCR primers comprised 60 Vbeta and 13 Jbeta primers. Profiling relied on immunoSEQ multiplex PCR, and the TCRdb table lists in-frame clones only, not all of them. The sample shows under 150,000 clones, over 75% of them seen only once. This sample is part of a study of cytomegalovirus exposure and HLA in healthy donors. Trimming took 6 bases from V and 4 from J; bases not matched to a gene: 1. This CDR3 spans 13 amino acids. CDR1 and CDR2 from the germline V gene are SGHNT and YENEEA. General study findings and limits: TCR association rates varied by HLA locus in a later analysis, with DRB1 highest and HLA-C lowest. Sequencing artifact likely explains a cluster of highly shared sequence variants.

The sample comprised PBMCs. This chain links TRBV11-3 with TRBJ2-3, with 10 bases matching TRBD2. This receptor was identified in a male donor in good health and CMV-seronegative. CDR3 amino acids: CASSSGRSDTQYF. The CDR3 nucleotides are TGTGCCAGCAGTAGCGGGAGGTCAGATACGCAGTATTTT.